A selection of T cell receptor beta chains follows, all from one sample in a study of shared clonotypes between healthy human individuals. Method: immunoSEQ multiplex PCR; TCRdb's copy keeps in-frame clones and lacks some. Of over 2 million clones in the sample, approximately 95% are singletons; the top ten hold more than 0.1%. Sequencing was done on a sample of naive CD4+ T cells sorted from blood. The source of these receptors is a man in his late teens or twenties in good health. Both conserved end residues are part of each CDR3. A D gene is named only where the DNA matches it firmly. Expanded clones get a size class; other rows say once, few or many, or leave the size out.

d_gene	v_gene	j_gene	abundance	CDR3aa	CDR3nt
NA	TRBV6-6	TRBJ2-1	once	CASSPGINEQFF	TGTGCCAGCAGCCCCGGGATCAATGAGCAGTTCTTC
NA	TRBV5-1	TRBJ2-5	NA	CASSLKLATETQYF	TGCGCCAGCAGCTTGAAACTAGCTACGGAGACCCAGTACTTC
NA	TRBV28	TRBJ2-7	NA	CASSGVGGLGYEQYF	TGTGCCAGCAGTGGGGTTGGAGGGCTCGGGTACGAGCAGTACTTC
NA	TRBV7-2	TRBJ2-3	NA	CASSLMAGWADTQYF	TGTGCCAGCAGCTTAATGGCGGGATGGGCGGATACGCAGTATTTT
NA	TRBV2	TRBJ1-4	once	CASSEAITTNEKLFF	TGTGCCAGCAGTGAAGCGATAACAACTAATGAAAAACTGTTTTTT
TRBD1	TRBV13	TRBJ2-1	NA	CASSFGLGTASYNEQFF	TGTGCCAGCAGCTTTGGCTTAGGGACAGCCTCCTACAATGAGCAGTTCTTC
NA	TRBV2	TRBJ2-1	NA	CASSEEQGVGNEQFF	TGTGCCAGCAGTGAGGAACAGGGCGTAGGCAATGAGCAGTTCTTC
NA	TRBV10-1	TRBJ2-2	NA	CASSESQLNTGELFF	TGCGCCAGCAGTGAGTCACAGTTAAACACCGGGGAGCTGTTTTTT
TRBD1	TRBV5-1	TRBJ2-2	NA	CASSVVGQGNTGELFF	TGCGCCAGCAGCGTGGTTGGACAGGGGAACACCGGGGAGCTGTTTTTT
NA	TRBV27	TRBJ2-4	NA	CASSPWTRGIQYF	TGTGCCAGCAGTCCATGGACACGGGGCATTCAGTACTTC
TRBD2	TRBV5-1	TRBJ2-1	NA	CASSLESSGRNEQFF	TGCGCCAGCAGCTTGGAGTCTAGCGGGAGAAATGAGCAGTTCTTC
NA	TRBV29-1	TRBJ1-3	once	CSAAVSGNTIYF	TGCAGCGCTGCGGTTTCCGGAAACACCATATATTTT
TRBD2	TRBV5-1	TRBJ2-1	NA	CASSWTTSGGYNEQFF	TGCGCCAGCAGCTGGACGACTAGCGGGGGCTACAATGAGCAGTTCTTC
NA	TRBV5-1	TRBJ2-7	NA	CASSLGADSSSYEQYF	TGCGCCAGCAGCTTGGGGGCAGATTCAAGCTCCTACGAGCAGTACTTC
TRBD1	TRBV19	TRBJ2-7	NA	CASSAQGASEQYF	TGTGCCAGTAGTGCACAGGGGGCATCCGAGCAGTACTTC
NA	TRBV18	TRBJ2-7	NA	CASSPEGPYYEQYF	TGTGCCAGCTCACCAGAAGGGCCATACTACGAGCAGTACTTC